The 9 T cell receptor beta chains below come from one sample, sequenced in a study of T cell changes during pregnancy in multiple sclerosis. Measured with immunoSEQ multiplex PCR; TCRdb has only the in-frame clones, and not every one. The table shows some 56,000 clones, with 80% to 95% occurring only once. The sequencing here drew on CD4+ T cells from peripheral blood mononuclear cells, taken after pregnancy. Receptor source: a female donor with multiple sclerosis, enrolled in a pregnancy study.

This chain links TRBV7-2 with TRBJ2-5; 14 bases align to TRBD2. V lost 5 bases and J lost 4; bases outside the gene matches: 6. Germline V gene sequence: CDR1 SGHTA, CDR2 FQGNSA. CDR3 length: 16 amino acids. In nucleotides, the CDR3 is TGTGCCAGCAGCCAGACTAGCGGGGGGGCCCGAGAGACCCAGTACTTC. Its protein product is CASSQTSGGARETQYF.

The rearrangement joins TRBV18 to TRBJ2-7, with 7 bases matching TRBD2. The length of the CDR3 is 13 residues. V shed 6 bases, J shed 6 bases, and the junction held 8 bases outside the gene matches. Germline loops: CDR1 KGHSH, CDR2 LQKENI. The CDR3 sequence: CASSPGGIGEQYF. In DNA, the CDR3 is TGTGCCAGCTCTCCGGGGGGAATCGGCGAGCAGTACTTC.

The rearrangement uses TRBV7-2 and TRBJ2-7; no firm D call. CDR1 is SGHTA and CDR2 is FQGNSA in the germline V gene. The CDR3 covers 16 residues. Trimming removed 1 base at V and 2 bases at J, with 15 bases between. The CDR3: CASSLGGWSPPYEQYF. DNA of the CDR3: TGTGCCAGCAGCTTAGGAGGCTGGTCTCCTCCCTACGAGCAGTACTTC.

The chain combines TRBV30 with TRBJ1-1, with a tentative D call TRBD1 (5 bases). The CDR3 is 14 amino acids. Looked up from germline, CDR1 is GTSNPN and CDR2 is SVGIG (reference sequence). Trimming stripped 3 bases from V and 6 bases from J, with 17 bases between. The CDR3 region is CAWRGGVRRPEAFF. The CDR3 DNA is TGTGCCTGGAGGGGGGGGGTCCGCAGGCCTGAAGCTTTCTTT.

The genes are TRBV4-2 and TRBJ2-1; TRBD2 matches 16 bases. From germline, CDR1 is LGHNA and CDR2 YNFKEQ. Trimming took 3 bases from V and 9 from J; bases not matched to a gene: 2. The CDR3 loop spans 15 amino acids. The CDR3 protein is CASSQGTSGGGEQFF. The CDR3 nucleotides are TGTGCCAGCAGCCAGGGGACTAGCGGGGGGGGTGAGCAGTTCTTC.

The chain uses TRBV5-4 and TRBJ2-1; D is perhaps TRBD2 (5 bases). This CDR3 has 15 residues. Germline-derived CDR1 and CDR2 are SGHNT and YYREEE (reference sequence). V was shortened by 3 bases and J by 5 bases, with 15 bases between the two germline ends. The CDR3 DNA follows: TGTGCCAGCAGCTCGCGGACTCCGAAGCACAATGAGCAGTTCTTC. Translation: CASSSRTPKHNEQFF.

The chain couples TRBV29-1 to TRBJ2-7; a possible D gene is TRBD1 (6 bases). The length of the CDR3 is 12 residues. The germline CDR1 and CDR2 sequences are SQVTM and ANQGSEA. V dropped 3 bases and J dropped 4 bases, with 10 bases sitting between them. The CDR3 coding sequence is TGCAGCGTTGAGAAGAGGGGGTACGAGCAGTACTTC. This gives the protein CSVEKRGYEQYF.

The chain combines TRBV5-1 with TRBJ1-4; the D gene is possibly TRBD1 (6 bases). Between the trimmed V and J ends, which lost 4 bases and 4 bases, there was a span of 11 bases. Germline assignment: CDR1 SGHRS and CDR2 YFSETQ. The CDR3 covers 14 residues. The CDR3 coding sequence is TGCGCCAGCAGCATGACAGGCCTTAATGAAAAACTGTTTTTT. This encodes CASSMTGLNEKLFF.

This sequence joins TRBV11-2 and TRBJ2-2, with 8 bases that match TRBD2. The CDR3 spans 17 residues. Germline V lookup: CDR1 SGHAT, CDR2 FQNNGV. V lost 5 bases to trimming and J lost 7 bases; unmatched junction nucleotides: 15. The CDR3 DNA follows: TGTGCCAGCAGCCTAAGGAATACCGGGACTAGTATCGGGGAGCTGTTTTTT. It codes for CASSLRNTGTSIGELFF.